The 27 T cell receptor beta chains given below trace back to one sample, sequenced in a study of siplizumab effects on memory and regulatory T cells. The assay was immunoSEQ multiplex PCR, and TCRdb's table has in-frame clones only and misses some. The sample has about 100,000 clones, approximately 94% seen once. The sample was non-Treg CD4+ T cells sorted from blood. These receptors originate from a human donor in good health.

The chain combines TRBV2 with TRBJ2-5, with TRBD1 as a possible D gene (5 bases). The V and J ends lost 3 bases and 2 bases respectively, with 7 bases between them. CDR1 is SNHLY and CDR2 is FYNNEI in the germline V gene. The CDR3 contains 13 residues. The CDR3 here is CASSETVQETQYF. DNA of the CDR3: TGTGCCAGCAGTGAGACAGTACAAGAGACCCAGTACTTC.

The V and J genes are TRBV5-1 and TRBJ1-3; D not certain. The V gene's germline CDR1 is SGHRS and CDR2 YFSETQ. This CDR3 contains 15 residues. V was pared by 4 bases and J by 0 bases, with 11 bases between. For the CDR3, the DNA is TGCGCCAGCAGCGCGGGTCCGAACTCTGGAAACACCATATATTTT. As protein: CASSAGPNSGNTIYF.

The chain carries TRBV27 and TRBJ2-3; D is perhaps TRBD2 (6 bases). In germline, CDR1 is MNHEY, CDR2 SMNVEV (reference sequence). V was pared by 2 bases and J by 6 bases, with 9 bases between. The CDR3 consists of 13 residues. The CDR3 nucleotides read TGTGCCAGCAGTTTACTGGCGGGGGATACGCAGTATTTT. Protein sequence: CASSLLAGDTQYF.

The chain combines TRBV6-6 with TRBJ1-1; D possibly corresponds to TRBD1 (6 bases). V was clipped by 7 bases and J by 5 bases, with 14 bases between them. The germline CDR1 and CDR2 sequences are MNHNY and SVGAGI (reference sequence). CDR3 length: 13 residues. CDR3 amino acids: CASNWGAGTEAFF. The CDR3 nucleotides read TGTGCCAGCAACTGGGGGGCCGGGACTGAAGCTTTCTTT.

This chain uses TRBV5-4 with TRBJ2-2; no firm D call. In germline, CDR1 is SGHNT, CDR2 YYREEE (reference sequence). With 0 bases removed from V and 4 bases from J, the gap between germline ends came to 7 bases. The CDR3 covers 14 residues. CDR3 amino acids: CASSLAGGTGELFF. CDR3 nucleotide sequence: TGTGCCAGCAGCTTGGCAGGTGGCACCGGGGAGCTGTTTTTT.

V is TRBV7-3 and J is TRBJ2-7, with D perhaps TRBD1 (6 bases). CDR1 SGHTA and CDR2 FQGTGA come from the germline V gene. There are 14 residues in the CDR3. V was pared by 1 base and J by 9 bases, with 16 bases between. The CDR3 region has the DNA TGTGCCAGCAGCTTAAGGGACACCCCGTCGCCGCAGTACTTC. Translation: CASSLRDTPSPQYF.

The chain combines TRBV7-3 with TRBJ2-3; D gene unclear. CDR3 length equals 13 residues. V lost 0 bases, J lost 4 bases, and 5 bases lay in between. Germline V lookup: CDR1 SGHTA, CDR2 FQGTGA. DNA of the CDR3: TGTGCCAGCAGCTTAACGGCCGCAGATACGCAGTATTTT. Protein: CASSLTAADTQYF. The whole variable domain, remainder taken from reference TRBV7-3 and TRBJ2-3, is GAGVSQTPSNKVTEKGKYVELRCDPISGHTALYWYRQSLGQGPEFLIYFQGTGAADDSGLPNDRFFAVRPEGSVSTLKIQRTERGDSAVYLCASSLTAADTQYFGPGTRLTVL.

CDR3 residues: CASKAGRDSYEQYF. In nucleotides, the CDR3 is TGTGCCAGCAAAGCGGGACGGGACTCCTACGAGCAGTACTTC. The chain carries TRBV27 and TRBJ2-7; 7 bases are shared with TRBD2. CDR3 length: 14 amino acids. Germline CDR1 is MNHEY and CDR2 is SMNVEV (reference sequence). V shed 7 bases, J shed 0 bases, and the junction held 6 bases outside the gene matches.

V gene TRBV18 combines with J gene TRBJ1-2; a possible D gene is TRBD1 (5 bases). The germline V gene has CDR1 KGHSH and CDR2 LQKENI. This CDR3 spans 13 amino acids. V was pared by 3 bases and J by 6 bases, with 11 bases between. The CDR3 DNA reads TGTGCCAGCTCACCCCCCGGGACCAATGGCTACACCTTC. It translates to CASSPPGTNGYTF.

The chain joins TRBV11-2 to TRBJ2-2, with TRBD2 identical over 8 bases. J lost 5 bases, V lost 4 bases, and 12 bases had no gene match. Germline V gene data show CDR1 as SGHAT and CDR2 as FQNNGV. The CDR3 is made up of 17 amino acids. The CDR3 protein is CASSSLVGLVGTGELFF. CDR3 coding DNA: TGTGCCAGCAGCTCCCTTGTGGGACTAGTAGGGACCGGGGAGCTGTTTTTT. Complete variable domain (other parts from reference TRBV11-2 and TRBJ2-2): EAGVAQSPRYKIIEKRQSVAFWCNPISGHATLYWYQQILGQGPKLLIQFQNNGVVDDSQLPKDRFSAERLKGVDSTLKIQPAKLEDSAVYLCASSSLVGLVGTGELFFGEGSRLTVL.

This chain connects TRBV5-1 to TRBJ2-1; D tentatively fits TRBD1 or TRBD2 (5 bases each). From germline, CDR1 is SGHRS and CDR2 YFSETQ. The CDR3 has 14 residues. Trimming took 4 bases from V and 6 from J, leaving 14 bases between them. CDR3 loop: CASSHPGTANEQFF. The DNA for the CDR3 is TGCGCCAGCAGCCACCCCGGGACCGCCAATGAGCAGTTCTTC.

The rearrangement links TRBV7-3 to TRBJ2-1; 13 bases align to TRBD2. This CDR3 spans 20 amino acids. CDR1 and CDR2 (germline): SGHTA, FQGTGA. The V and J ends lost 4 bases and 0 bases, in that order; junction bases with no gene match: 12. The CDR3 region has the DNA TGTGCCAGCAGCTCCAAGCTACTAGCGGGAGGGGGGAGCTCCTACAATGAGCAGTTCTTC. Amino acids: CASSSKLLAGGGSSYNEQFF. Full variable domain (missing parts from reference TRBV7-3 and TRBJ2-1): GAGVSQTPSNKVTEKGKYVELRCDPISGHTALYWYRQSLGQGPEFLIYFQGTGAADDSGLPNDRFFAVRPEGSVSTLKIQRTERGDSAVYLCASSSKLLAGGGSSYNEQFFGPGTRLTVL.

The chain is built from TRBV30 and TRBJ1-3; D gene unclear. This CDR3 contains 15 residues. Germline CDR1 is GTSNPN and CDR2 is SVGIG (reference sequence). Trimming took off 1 base at V and 1 base at J, with 11 bases between the two ends. CDR3 sequence reads: CAWSGHRISGNTIYF. The CDR3 DNA follows: TGTGCCTGGAGTGGACACAGAATTTCTGGAAACACCATATATTTT.

The DNA for the CDR3 is TGCAGCGTTGGCTTCGTTGGGGGAAGGGAGACCCAGTACTTC. It codes for CSVGFVGGRETQYF. V and J are TRBV29-1 and TRBJ2-5, with D perhaps being TRBD1 or TRBD2 (5 bases each). V was shortened by 4 bases and J by 5 bases, with 17 bases between the two germline ends. The CDR3 runs 14 residues. The germline CDR1 and CDR2 sequences are SQVTM and ANQGSEA.

The V call is TRBV11-3, the J call TRBJ2-1, with 9 bases matching TRBD2. The trim removed 5 bases at V and 8 bases at J, leaving 10 bases unmatched. Per the germline V gene, CDR1 is SGHNT and CDR2 is YENEEA. The CDR3 loop spans 15 amino acids. CDR3 DNA sequence: TGTGCCAGCAGCCCAGGGACTAGCTCTAAAGATGAGCAGTTCTTC. This sequence encodes CASSPGTSSKDEQFF. Looking up the rest from reference TRBV11-3 and TRBJ2-1 gives the full variable domain: EAGVVQSPRYKIIEKKQPVAFWCNPISGHNTLYWYLQNLGQGPELLIRYENEEAVDDSQLPKDRFSAERLKGVDSTLKIQPAELGDSAVYLCASSPGTSSKDEQFFGPGTRLTVL.

The DNA of the CDR3 is TGTGCCAGCAGAGGGACAGGGGTGAACACTGAAGCTTTCTTT. Translating gives CASRGTGVNTEAFF. The chain recombines TRBV27 with TRBJ1-1; TRBD1 matches at 10 bases. CDR3 length equals 14 residues. Germline CDR1 is MNHEY and CDR2 is SMNVEV (reference sequence). The junction had 1 base not matched to a gene; V was cut back by 6 bases and J by 0 bases.

This clone appeared once. The chain uses TRBV5-4 and TRBJ1-2, with a weak D call TRBD1 (5 bases). Looked up from germline, CDR1 is SGHNT and CDR2 is YYREEE (reference sequence). V was clipped by 0 bases and J by 0 bases, with 21 bases between them. This CDR3 comprises 19 residues. The CDR3 loop reads CASSLGFWGGTRSNYGYTF. The CDR3 coding sequence is TGTGCCAGCAGCTTGGGCTTTTGGGGCGGGACGCGATCTAACTATGGCTACACCTTC.

The table lists this clone with a few counts. This chain connects TRBV27 to TRBJ2-5; D remains ambiguous. The CDR3 runs 13 residues. In germline, CDR1 is MNHEY, CDR2 SMNVEV (reference sequence). The germline V and J ends were trimmed by 0 bases and 5 bases, with 7 bases remaining between them. CDR3 residues: CASSLSEFETQYF. The CDR3 bases are TGTGCCAGCAGTTTATCGGAGTTCGAGACCCAGTACTTC.

The chain uses TRBV11-2 and TRBJ2-1, with 9 bases lining up with TRBD2. The trim removed 4 bases at V and 9 bases at J, leaving 7 bases unmatched. The CDR3 contains 14 residues. Germline CDR1 SGHAT, CDR2 FQNNGV. The CDR3 here is CASSSGLATVEQFF. CDR3 in DNA: TGTGCCAGCAGCTCGGGACTAGCTACAGTTGAGCAGTTCTTC.

The V and J genes are TRBV4-1 and TRBJ2-1; possibly TRBD1 for D (8 bases). This CDR3 spans 14 amino acids. Looked up from germline, CDR1 is MGHRA and CDR2 is YSYEKL. V gave up 3 bases and J gave up 9 bases, with 15 bases separating them. In DNA form, the CDR3 reads TGCGCCAGCAGCCAGCAATACAGGGGGGGTGAGCAGTTCTTC. It codes for CASSQQYRGGEQFF.

J is TRBJ1-2 and V is TRBV18; D perhaps matches TRBD1 (5 bases). Germline CDR1 reads KGHSH; CDR2 reads LQKENI. V lost 4 bases, J lost 2 bases, and 8 bases lay in between. The CDR3 runs 13 residues. CDR3 sequence: CASSHGGNYGYTF. CDR3 nucleotide sequence: TGTGCCAGCTCACACGGGGGGAACTATGGCTACACCTTC.

The rearrangement links TRBV6-5 to TRBJ2-7; 10 nucleotides agree with TRBD1. Losses at the gene ends were 6 bases for V and 1 base for J; bases not matched to a gene: 3. The germline V gene has CDR1 MNHEY and CDR2 SVGAGI. There are 14 residues in the CDR3. DNA for the CDR3: TGTGCCAGCAGATCGGGACAGGGGTCCTACGAGCAGTACTTC. Amino acids: CASRSGQGSYEQYF.

J is TRBJ1-3 and V is TRBV9; TRBD1 aligns across 8 bases. This CDR3 contains 14 residues. Per the germline V gene, CDR1 is SGDLS and CDR2 is YYNGEE. The junction had 4 bases not matched to a gene; V was cut back by 4 bases and J by 4 bases. The CDR3 loop reads CASSIQGDGNTIYF. The CDR3 coding sequence is TGTGCCAGCAGCATACAGGGGGACGGAAACACCATATATTTT.

This chain links TRBV19 with TRBJ2-3; 10 nucleotides match TRBD1. CDR1 and CDR2 (germline): LNHDA, SQIVND (reference sequence). The CDR3 is made up of 18 amino acids. The V gene end was trimmed by 4 bases and the J gene end by 1 base; junction bases not matched to a gene: 11. This chain's CDR3 is CASSRPRTGGLRTDTQYF. The CDR3 DNA reads TGTGCCAGTAGTAGGCCCCGGACAGGGGGTCTTCGCACAGATACGCAGTATTTT.

The chain carries TRBV5-6 and TRBJ1-2; tentatively, D is TRBD1 (5 bases). With 4 bases removed from V and 0 bases from J, the gap between germline ends came to 22 bases. The CDR3 extends over 18 amino acids. Germline values: CDR1 SGHDT, CDR2 YYEEEE. The CDR3 DNA sequence: TGTGCCAGCAGCCCTAATGGCCGTCCGTGGGGGGCTAACTATGGCTACACCTTC. Its translation is CASSPNGRPWGANYGYTF.

The CDR3 DNA follows: TGTGCCAGCAGGAGGGGCGCCGTAGCGAACACCGGGGAGCTGTTTTTT. Protein product: CASRRGAVANTGELFF. The V gene is TRBV9, the J gene TRBJ2-2; possibly TRBD1 or TRBD2 for D (5 bases each). CDR3 length equals 16 residues. From germline, CDR1 is SGDLS and CDR2 YYNGEE. Deletions cut 5 bases from V and 0 bases from J, with 14 bases between.

The V call is TRBV5-1, the J call TRBJ2-3, with D possibly TRBD2 on 5 matching bases. Trimming left V 6 bases short and J 2 bases short, with 13 bases between. In germline, CDR1 is SGHRS, CDR2 YFSETQ. CDR3 size: 14 residues. As DNA, the CDR3 is TGCGCCAGCAAAACTGGCGGGTCCACAGATACGCAGTATTTT. Translation gives CASKTGGSTDTQYF. The full variable domain, completed using reference TRBV5-1 and TRBJ2-3, is KAGVTQTPRYLIKTRGQQVTLSCSPISGHRSVSWYQQTPGQGLQFLFEYFSETQRNKGNFPGRFSGRQFSNSRSEMNVSTLELGDSALYLCASKTGGSTDTQYFGPGTRLTVL.